What follows is one TCR beta chain and its context. Its antigen target is currently unknown. Base qualities are not at hand, and no much larger clone is one base apart. This specimen belongs to a study of blood T cells in healthy people across ages (dated by TCRdb to about 2015). For the study in its entirety: In model experiments, template switching captured roughly one uniquely barcoded TCR beta cDNA molecule for every two T cells. The donors were divided into four age groups: young (average approximately 17 years), middle-aged (approximately 42), aged (62) and long-lived (roughly 82). The study analyzed two additional independent replicas of 1 million unique cDNA reads from the same blood draw for two donors, one aged 18 to 30 and one aged 80 or older. The study measured age-related changes in TCR beta repertoire diversity using deep sequencing normalized with unique cDNA molecular identifiers. To avoid experimental bias, donors of different ages were distributed randomly across sequencing lanes. On the study overall, not on this receptor specifically: Because profiling used bulk unsorted PBMCs, naive and antigen-experienced compartments could not be compared conclusively. There was a strong correlation between observed TCR beta diversity and the percentage of naive T cells measured by flow cytometry. Observed TCR beta diversity per million T cells fell roughly linearly with age, and a significant reduction was already apparent by age around 40. Compared with the aged group, the long-lived group had more naive CD4+ T cells, fewer expanded clones and increased TCR diversity, suggesting age selection. Donor CMV infection status was unknown, potentially confounding age-related changes in expanded clonotypes. Estimates of total diversity based on one million sequenced T cells were considered lower bounds and underestimates.

The library was obtained by 5' RACE. Data came from an Illumina HiSeq 2500. The second PCR ran for roughly 6 to 11 cycles and used a J-beta primer mix along with a sample-barcoded 5' primer. A template-switch 5' adaptor carrying 12 random nucleotides introduced a unique molecular identifier onto each TCR beta cDNA molecule. At least 2.5 million CDR3-containing paired-end reads were obtained from each sample. The Mint cDNA synthesis kit, primed by a TRBC-specific oligonucleotide, was used to synthesize first-strand cDNA from all RNA. Following uracil-DNA glycosylase treatment, a first 18-cycle PCR with universal primers M1SS and BC2_uni_R was performed on all cDNA. For the original study's pipeline: Each sample was normalized by randomly selecting 1 million high-quality reads, each carrying a distinct molecular identifier. Reads with shared molecular identifiers were discarded instead of being binned into consensus sequences. CDR3 identification, clonotype clustering and error correction used MiTCR with a Q25 quality threshold and the strictest error-elimination algorithm. Lower-bound total TCR beta diversity was estimated with a nonparametric unseen species model using Euler transformation. TCRdb applied fastp at Q25 and MiXCR to the public reads, then kept only in-frame beta chains. Entries are consolidated by CDR3 protein sequence, retaining the most common genes and DNA. In this record, the V and J calls reflect TCRdb's handling and not the investigators' own analysis. This sample has 950,000 to 1,200,000 distinct CDR3 sequences in its table, and 30% to 40% of those were observed once. The ten top clones hold over 10% of the sample.

The germline V gene (reference sequence) supplies CDR1 MNHEY and CDR2 SMNVEV. V gives up 3 bases and J gives up 3 bases, and the segment between their germline ends measures 6 bases. From the cysteine through the phenylalanine, the CDR3 covers 13 amino acids. This entry keeps only the CDR3 DNA: 39 bases, framed from base 1. The donors were roughly 40 Caucasian individuals from Russia, aged roughly 6 to 100 years, who were systemically healthy. Each donor gave 8 to 10 milliliters of peripheral blood, drawn into EDTA-treated Vacutainer tubes. PBMCs were isolated by Ficoll-Paque density-gradient centrifugation, with at least 6 million obtained per sample. Total RNA, at least 6 micrograms per sample, was extracted from PBMCs with Trizol reagent. Naive CD45RAhigh/CD27high T cell percentages were measured by flow cytometry on a PBMC aliquot from every donor.

The TCR sequence derives from a man between 18 and 35 years old in good health. The chain is assembled from TRBV27 and TRBJ2-4, and possibly TRBD1, on 5 matching bases. The sample comprised blood. The nucleotide sequence is TGTGCCAGCAGTTTGACAGACAAAAACATTCAGTACTTC. It is translated as CASSLTDKNIQYF.